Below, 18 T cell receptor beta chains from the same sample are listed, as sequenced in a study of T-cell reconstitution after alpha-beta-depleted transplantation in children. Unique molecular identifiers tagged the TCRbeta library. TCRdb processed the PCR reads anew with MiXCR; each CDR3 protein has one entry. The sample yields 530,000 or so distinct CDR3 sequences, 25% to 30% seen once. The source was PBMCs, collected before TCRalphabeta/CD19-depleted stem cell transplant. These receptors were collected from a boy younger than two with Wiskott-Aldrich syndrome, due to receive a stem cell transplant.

The CDR3 coding sequence is TGTGCCAGCAGATGGGACAGAACCTACGAGCAGTACTTC. It yields the protein CASRWDRTYEQYF. The chain carries TRBV2 and TRBJ2-7; 7 bases are a match to TRBD1. Germline lookup yields CDR1 SNHLY and CDR2 FYNNEI. Unmatched junction bases numbered 4, after V lost 6 bases and J lost 2 bases. This CDR3 spans 13 amino acids.

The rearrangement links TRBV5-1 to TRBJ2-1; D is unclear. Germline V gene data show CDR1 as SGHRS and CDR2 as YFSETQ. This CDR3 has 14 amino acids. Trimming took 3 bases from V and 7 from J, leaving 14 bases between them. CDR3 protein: CASSWYGDGNEQFF. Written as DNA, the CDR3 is TGCGCCAGCAGCTGGTATGGGGATGGAAATGAGCAGTTCTTC.

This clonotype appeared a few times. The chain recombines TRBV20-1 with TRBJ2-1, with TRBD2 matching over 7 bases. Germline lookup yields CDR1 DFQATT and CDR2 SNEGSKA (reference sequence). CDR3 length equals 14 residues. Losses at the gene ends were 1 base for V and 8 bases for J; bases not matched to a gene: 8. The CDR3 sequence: CSARVWAGVDEQFF. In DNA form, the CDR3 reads TGCAGTGCTAGAGTATGGGCGGGAGTCGATGAGCAGTTCTTC.

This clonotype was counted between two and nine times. The CDR3 region has the DNA TGTGCCAGCAGTCCTACGGGACTAGCGGGAGAACCCTACGAGCAGTACTTC. This encodes CASSPTGLAGEPYEQYF. The V and J genes are TRBV27 and TRBJ2-7; 14 nucleotides line up with TRBD2. CDR3 length: 17 residues. Looked up from germline, CDR1 is MNHEY and CDR2 is SMNVEV (reference sequence). The V segment lost 5 bases and the J segment 2 bases; nucleotides outside the gene matches: 8.

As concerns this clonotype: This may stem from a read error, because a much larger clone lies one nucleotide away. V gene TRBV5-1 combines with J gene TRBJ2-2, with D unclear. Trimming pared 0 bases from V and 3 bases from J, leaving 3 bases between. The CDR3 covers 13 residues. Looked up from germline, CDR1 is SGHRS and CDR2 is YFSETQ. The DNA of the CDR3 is TGCGCCAGCAGCTTGGAGCACACCGGGGAGCTGTTTTTT. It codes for CASSLEHTGELFF.

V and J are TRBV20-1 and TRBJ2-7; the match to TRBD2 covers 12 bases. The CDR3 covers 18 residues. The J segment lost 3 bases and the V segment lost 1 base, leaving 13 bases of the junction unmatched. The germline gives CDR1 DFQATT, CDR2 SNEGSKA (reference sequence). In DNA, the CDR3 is TGCAGTGCTAGAGCGCGGCTAGCGGGAGGGCCGGTCAGCTACGAGCAGTACTTC. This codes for CSARARLAGGPVSYEQYF.

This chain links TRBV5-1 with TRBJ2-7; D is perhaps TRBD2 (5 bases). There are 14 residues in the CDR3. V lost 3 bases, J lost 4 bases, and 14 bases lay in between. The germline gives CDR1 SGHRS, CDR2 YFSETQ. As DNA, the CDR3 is TGCGCCAGCAGCTATCCGGACTCCTCTTACGAGCAGTACTTC. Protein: CASSYPDSSYEQYF.

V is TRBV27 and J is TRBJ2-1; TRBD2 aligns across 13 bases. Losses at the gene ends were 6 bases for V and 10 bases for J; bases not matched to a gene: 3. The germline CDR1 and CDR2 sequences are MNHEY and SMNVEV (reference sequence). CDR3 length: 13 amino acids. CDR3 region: CASSGLAGVEQFF. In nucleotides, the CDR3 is TGTGCCAGCAGCGGACTAGCGGGAGTCGAGCAGTTCTTC.

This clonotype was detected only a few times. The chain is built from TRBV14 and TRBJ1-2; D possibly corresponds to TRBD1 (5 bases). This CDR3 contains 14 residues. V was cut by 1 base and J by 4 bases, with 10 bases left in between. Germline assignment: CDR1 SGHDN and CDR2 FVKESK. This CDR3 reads CASSQAGLVYGYTF. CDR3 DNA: TGTGCCAGCAGCCAAGCAGGGCTTGTCTATGGCTACACCTTC.

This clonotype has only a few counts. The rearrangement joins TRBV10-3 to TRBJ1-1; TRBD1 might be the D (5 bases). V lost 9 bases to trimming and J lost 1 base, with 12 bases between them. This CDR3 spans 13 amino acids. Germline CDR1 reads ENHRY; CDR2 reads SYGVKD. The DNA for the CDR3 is TGTGCCATTTCCAGGACAAAGAACACTGAAGCTTTCTTT. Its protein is CAISRTKNTEAFF.

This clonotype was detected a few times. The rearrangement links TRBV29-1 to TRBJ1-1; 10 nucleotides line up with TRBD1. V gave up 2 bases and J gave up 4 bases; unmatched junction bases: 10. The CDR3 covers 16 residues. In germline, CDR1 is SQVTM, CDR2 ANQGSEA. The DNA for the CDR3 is TGCAGCGTTGAATCTGGGACAGGGGTTGGGAGCACTGAAGCTTTCTTT. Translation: CSVESGTGVGSTEAFF. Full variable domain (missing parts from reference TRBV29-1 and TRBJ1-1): SAVISQKPSRDICQRGTSLTIQCQVDSQVTMMFWYRQQPGQSLTLIATANQGSEATYESGFVIDKFPISRPNLTFSTLTVSNMSPEDSSIYLCSVESGTGVGSTEAFFGQGTRLTVV.

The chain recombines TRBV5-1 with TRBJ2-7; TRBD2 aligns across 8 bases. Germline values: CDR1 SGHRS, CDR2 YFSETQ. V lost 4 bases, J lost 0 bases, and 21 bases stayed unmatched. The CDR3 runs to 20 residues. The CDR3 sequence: CASSSEGTWLAGVSSYEQYF. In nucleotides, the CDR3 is TGCGCCAGCAGCAGCGAAGGAACCTGGCTAGCGGGCGTTAGCTCCTACGAGCAGTACTTC.

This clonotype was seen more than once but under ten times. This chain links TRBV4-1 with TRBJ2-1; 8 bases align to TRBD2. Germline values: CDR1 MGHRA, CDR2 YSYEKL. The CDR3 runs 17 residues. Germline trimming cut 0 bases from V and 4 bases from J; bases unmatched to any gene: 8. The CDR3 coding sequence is TGCGCCAGCAGCCAAGACCGTCGGGGCGGGGGGTACAATGAGCAGTTCTTC. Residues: CASSQDRRGGGYNEQFF.

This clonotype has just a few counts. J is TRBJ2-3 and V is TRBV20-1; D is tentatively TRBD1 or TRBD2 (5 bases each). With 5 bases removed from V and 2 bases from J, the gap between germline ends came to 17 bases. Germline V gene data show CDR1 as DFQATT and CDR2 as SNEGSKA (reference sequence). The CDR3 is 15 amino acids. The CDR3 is CSAEGLVAYTDTQYF. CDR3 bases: TGCAGTGCTGAGGGGCTTGTTGCTTACACAGATACGCAGTATTTT.

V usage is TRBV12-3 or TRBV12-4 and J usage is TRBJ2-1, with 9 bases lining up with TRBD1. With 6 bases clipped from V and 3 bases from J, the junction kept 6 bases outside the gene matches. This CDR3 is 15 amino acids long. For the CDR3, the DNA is TGTGCCAGCAGCCCCGGGACAGGGATCTACAATGAGCAGTTCTTC. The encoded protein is CASSPGTGIYNEQFF.

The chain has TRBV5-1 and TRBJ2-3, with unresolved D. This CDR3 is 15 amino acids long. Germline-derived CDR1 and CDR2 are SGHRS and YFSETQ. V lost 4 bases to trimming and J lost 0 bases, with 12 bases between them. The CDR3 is CASSPFRLSTDTQYF. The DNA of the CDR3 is TGCGCCAGCAGCCCCTTCCGCCTAAGCACAGATACGCAGTATTTT.

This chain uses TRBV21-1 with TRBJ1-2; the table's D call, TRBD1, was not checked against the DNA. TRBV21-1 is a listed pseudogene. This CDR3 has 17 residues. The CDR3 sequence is CASSKRLQGTGSYGYTF. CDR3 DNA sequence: TGTGCCAGCAGCAAAAGGTTGCAGGGGACAGGGTCCTATGGCTACACCTTC.

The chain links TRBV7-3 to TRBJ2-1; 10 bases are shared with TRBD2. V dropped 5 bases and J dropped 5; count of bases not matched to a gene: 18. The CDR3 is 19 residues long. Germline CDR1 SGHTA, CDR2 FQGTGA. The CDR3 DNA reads TGTGCCAGCAGCGCATACGGCGTGTGGGCTAGCGGGAGCCACAATGAGCAGTTCTTC. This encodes CASSAYGVWASGSHNEQFF.